The following is a T cell receptor (beta chain) sequence with its context. Its antigen is currently unknown. These data belong to a study of CD8 T cells in ankylosing spondylitis. Quantitative 5'-RACE with molecular barcodes was used to make the TCR beta libraries. TCRdb redid the calling of the 5' RACE reads with MiXCR, one entry per CDR3 protein. The sample includes under 450,000 distinct CDR3 sequences, approximately 17% of them seen just once. Study results and caveats: Blood of patients with ankylosing spondylitis appeared to be characterized by a TCR beta motif of about 8 highly homologous variants.

Germline-derived CDR1 and CDR2 are SGHRS and YFSETQ. V shed 4 bases and J shed 3 bases, with 15 bases lying between them. The CDR3 length is 15 residues. Sequencing was done on a sample of blood, either unsorted or a sorted T cell fraction (not recorded which). The clonotype originates from a male donor with ankylosing spondylitis. The rearrangement uses TRBV5-1 and TRBJ2-3; D possibly corresponds to TRBD1 (6 bases). In nucleotides, the CDR3 is TGCGCCAGCAGCCCCCCTCAGGGGAGAACAGATACGCAGTATTTT. Encoded protein: CASSPPQGRTDTQYF.